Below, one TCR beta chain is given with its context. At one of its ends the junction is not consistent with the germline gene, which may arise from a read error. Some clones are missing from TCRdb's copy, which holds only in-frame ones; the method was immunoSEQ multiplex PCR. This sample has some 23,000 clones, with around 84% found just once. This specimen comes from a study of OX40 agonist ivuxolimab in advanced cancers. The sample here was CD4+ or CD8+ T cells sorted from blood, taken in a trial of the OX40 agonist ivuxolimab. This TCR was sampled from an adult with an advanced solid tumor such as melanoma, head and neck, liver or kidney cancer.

CDR3 DNA sequence: TGTGCCAACAGCTCGCGGGGGGTCGGTACTGAAGCTTTCTTT. Translated, it gives CANSSRGVGTEAFF. This rearrangement joins TRBV7-9 to TRBJ1-1, with TRBD1 as a possible D gene (5 bases). CDR3 size: 14 residues. CDR1 is SEHNR, CDR2 FQNEAQ, per germline (reference sequence).